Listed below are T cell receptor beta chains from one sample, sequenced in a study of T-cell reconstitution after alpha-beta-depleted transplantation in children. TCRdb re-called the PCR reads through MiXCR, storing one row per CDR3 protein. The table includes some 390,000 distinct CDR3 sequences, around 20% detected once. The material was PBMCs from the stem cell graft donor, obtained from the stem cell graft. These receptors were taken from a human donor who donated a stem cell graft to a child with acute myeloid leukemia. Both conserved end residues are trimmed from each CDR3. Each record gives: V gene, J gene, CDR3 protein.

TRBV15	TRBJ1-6	ATSAKTDTSSYNSPLH
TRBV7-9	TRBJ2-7	ASSLGVHEQY
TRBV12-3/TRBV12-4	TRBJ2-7	ASSLPPHEQY
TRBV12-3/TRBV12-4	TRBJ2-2	ASSTQGQGNTGELF
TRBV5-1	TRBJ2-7	ASSFSREYEQY
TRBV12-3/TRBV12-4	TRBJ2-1	ASSLKVVASF
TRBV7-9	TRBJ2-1	ASSLGSGTPYNEQF
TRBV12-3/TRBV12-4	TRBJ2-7	ASSFVSGTSNGS
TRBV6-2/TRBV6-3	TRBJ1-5	ASSQDTGNQPQH
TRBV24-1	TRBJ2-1	ATSETPGTGFDNEQF
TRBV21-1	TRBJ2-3	ASSKGGQSLTDTQY
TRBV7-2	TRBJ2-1	ASSLAGGGYYNEQF
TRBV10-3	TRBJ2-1	AISGGVGRGTDEQF
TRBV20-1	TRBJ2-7	SASPQGINYEQY
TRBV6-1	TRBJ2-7	ASNALGQGHEQY
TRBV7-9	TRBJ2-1	ASSLAVNEQF
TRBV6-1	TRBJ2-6	ASRPFISGANVLT
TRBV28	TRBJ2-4	ASSLASGRFTTIQY
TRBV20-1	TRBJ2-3	SASAFPVVTDTQY
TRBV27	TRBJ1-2	ASSFQVQSADGYT
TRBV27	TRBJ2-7	ASSFGLARNEQY
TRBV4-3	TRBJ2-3	ASSQDSTYTTDTQY
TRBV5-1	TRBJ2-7	ASSLGGSWSRPGEQY
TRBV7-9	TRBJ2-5	ASSGSGSGETQY
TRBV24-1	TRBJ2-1	ATSDKRVGVDNEQF
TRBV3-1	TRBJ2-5	ASSPGVGEETQY
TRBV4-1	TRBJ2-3	ASSHSGTTDTQY
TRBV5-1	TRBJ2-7	ASSETGLAGDEQY
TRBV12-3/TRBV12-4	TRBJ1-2	ASRPRGGVGYT
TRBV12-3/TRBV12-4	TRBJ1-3	ASTSNTPSGNTIY
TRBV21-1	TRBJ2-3	ASNLPSGRALTDTQY
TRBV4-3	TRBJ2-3	ASSQDPRRDTQY
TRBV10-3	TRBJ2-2	AISESGSTGELF
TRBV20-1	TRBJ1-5	SASRATGSNQPQH
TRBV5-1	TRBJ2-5	ASSMTGQETQY
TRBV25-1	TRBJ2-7	ASSEGGGQVSSYEQY
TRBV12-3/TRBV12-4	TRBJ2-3	ASTNPGLHTDTQY
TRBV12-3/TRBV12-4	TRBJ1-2	ASSLGGVNYGYT
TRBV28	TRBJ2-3	ASSAPLIEGADTQY
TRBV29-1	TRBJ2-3	SVDTASTDTQY
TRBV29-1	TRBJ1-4	SVERNEKLF
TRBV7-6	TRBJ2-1	ASSVHPKSYNEQF
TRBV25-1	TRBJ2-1	ASRDSPDEQF
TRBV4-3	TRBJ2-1	ASSQGGLSFNEQF
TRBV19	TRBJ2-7	ACATGLTYEQY
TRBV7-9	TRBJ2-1	ASGDSGAYNEQF
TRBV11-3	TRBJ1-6	ASSLGTGDSPLH
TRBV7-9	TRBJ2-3	ASSLASGIGTDTQY
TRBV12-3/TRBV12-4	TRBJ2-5	ASSRQGTNQETQY
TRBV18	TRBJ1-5	ASSPQGWSNQPQH
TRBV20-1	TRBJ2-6	SARGRAGDPSGANVLT
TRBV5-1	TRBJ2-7	ASSKTGRIEGTYEQY
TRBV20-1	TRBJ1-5	SAGRGGSHGSDQPQH
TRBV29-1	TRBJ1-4	SVEVSGGAQKLF
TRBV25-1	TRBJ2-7	ASSPQKPAAILAGGYEQY
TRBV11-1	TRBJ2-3	ASSLSRFTDTQY
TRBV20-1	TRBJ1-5	SASSRGQYGQPQH